The clone carrying this TCR beta chain was observed at least ten times. Its cognate antigen is unknown. This sample is part of a study of CD8+CD57+ T cells in acquired aplastic anemia. Study-level information: Roughly 10.8 million reads were obtained on average for healthy donor CD4+ cells. Broader study findings: Overlapping CD8+ CDR3 repertoires of patients and controls contained nearly 30 shared sequences.

The germline V gene has CDR1 LGHNA and CDR2 YSLEER. The CDR3 is made up of 15 amino acids. With 0 bases removed from V and 4 bases from J, the gap between germline ends came to 11 bases. Template material for TCR beta VDJ and CDR3 profiling consisted of genomic DNA. TCRdb itself ran the reads through MiXCR, one entry per CDR3 protein. Of 100,000 to 120,000 distinct CDR3 sequences listed, around half are singletons. The source of this sequence is a human donor in good health, serving as a control. V is TRBV4-3 and J is TRBJ2-3; D might be TRBD1 (5 bases). Sample: sorted CD4+, CD8+, or CD8+CD57+ T cells (not recorded which) from PBMCs. The CDR3 reads CASSQELGVADTQYF. The CDR3 DNA reads TGCGCCAGCAGCCAAGAATTAGGGGTTGCAGATACGCAGTATTTT.